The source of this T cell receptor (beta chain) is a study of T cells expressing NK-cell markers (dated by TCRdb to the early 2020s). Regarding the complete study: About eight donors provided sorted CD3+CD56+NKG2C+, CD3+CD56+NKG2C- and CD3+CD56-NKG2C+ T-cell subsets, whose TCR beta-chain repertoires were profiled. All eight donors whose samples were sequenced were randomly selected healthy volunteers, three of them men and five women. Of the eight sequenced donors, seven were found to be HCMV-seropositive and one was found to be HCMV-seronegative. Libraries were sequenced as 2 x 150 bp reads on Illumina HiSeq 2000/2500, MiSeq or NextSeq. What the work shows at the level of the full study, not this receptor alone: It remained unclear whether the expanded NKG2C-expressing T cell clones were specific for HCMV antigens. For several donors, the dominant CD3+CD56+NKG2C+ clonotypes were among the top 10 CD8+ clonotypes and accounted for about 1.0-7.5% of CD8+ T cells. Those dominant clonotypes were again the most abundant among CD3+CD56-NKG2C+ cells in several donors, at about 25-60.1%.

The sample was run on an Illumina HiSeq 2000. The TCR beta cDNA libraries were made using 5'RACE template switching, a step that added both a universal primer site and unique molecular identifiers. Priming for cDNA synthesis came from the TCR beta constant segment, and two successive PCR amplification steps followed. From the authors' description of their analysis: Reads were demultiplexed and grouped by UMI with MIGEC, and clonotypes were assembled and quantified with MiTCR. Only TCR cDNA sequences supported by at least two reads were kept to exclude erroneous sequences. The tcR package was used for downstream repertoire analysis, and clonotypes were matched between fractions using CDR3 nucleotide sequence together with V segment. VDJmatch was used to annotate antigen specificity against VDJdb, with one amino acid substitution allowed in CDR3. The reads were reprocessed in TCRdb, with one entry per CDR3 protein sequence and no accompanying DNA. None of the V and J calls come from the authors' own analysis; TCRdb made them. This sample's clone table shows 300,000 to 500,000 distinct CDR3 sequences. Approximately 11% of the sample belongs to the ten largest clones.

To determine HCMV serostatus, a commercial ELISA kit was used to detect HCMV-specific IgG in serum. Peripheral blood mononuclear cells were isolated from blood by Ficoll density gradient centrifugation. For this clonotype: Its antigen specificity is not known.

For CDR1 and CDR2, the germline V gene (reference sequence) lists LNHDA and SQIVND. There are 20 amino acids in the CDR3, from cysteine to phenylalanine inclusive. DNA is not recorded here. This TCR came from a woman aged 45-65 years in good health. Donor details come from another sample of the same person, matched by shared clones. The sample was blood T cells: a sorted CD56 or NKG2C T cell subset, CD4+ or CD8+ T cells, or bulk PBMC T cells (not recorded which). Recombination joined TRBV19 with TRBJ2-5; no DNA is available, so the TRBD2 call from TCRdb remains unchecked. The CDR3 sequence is CASSNLRLAGGPEPSMDQYF.